This is a list of T cell receptor beta chains from one sample in a study of CD8 T cells in Susac syndrome. TCRdb analysed the immunoSEQ multiplex PCR reads with MiXCR anew, one entry per CDR3 protein. The sample contains under 200,000 distinct CDR3 sequences, 90% to 95% of which appear only once. The sample was CD4+ T cells from PBMCs. Receptors were obtained from a human donor in good health. CDR3s include the opening cysteine and the closing phenylalanine or tryptophan. The order of the fields is J gene, D gene, clone size, V gene, CDR3 DNA, CDR3 protein. A D gene is named only where the DNA matches it firmly. Clone size is not always given. Where it is, it says once, few, many or a class for expanded clones.

>TRBJ2-2|TRBD1|.|TRBV9
TGTGCCAGCAGCGCCCCAGGGGGAGTCACCGGGGAGCTGTTTTTT
CASSAPGGVTGELFF
>TRBJ1-4|TRBD1|once|TRBV7-9
TGTGCCAGCAGTCTAGCAGGGGGTCACGAAAAACTGTTTTTT
CASSLAGGHEKLFF
>TRBJ2-5|TRBD2|.|TRBV29-1
TGCAGCGTTGGTTTCACTAGCGGAGAGACCCAGTACTTC
CSVGFTSGETQYF
>TRBJ1-1|TRBD1|.|TRBV30
TGTGCCTGGAGGGGACAGGGAATGAACACTGAAGCTTTCTTT
CAWRGQGMNTEAFF
>TRBJ1-5|.|.|TRBV2
TGTGCCAGCAGTTATCTCGGGGCGGGTCAGCCCCAGCATTTT
CASSYLGAGQPQHF
>TRBJ1-5|.|.|TRBV30
TGTGCCTGGAGTGTGGAAGGCAATCAGCCCCAGCATTTT
CAWSVEGNQPQHF
>TRBJ1-6|TRBD1|few|TRBV2
TGTGCCAGCAGTGGACAGGGGGCGGATAATTCACCCCTCCACTTT
CASSGQGADNSPLHF
>TRBJ1-2|TRBD1|.|TRBV12-3/TRBV12-4
TGTGCCAGCAGTCGCCCGGACAGGGGCCGCTATGGCTACACCTTC
CASSRPDRGRYGYTF
>TRBJ2-7|.|.|TRBV2
TGTGCCAGCAGTGGAGGGACTTTTTGGGACTACGAGCAGTACTTC
CASSGGTFWDYEQYF
>TRBJ1-1|TRBD1|few|TRBV19
TGTGCCAGTAGTAGGCAGGGGGCGGAAGCTTTCTTT
CASSRQGAEAFF
>TRBJ2-3|TRBD2|.|TRBV20-1
TGCAGTGCTAGAGGGGCAGCGGGGGGGCCAGATACGCAGTATTTT
CSARGAAGGPDTQYF
>TRBJ2-1|.|.|TRBV10-3
TGTGCCATCAGTGAGGCGATTCTCGAAGCACACTACAATGAGCAGTTCTTC
CAISEAILEAHYNEQFF
>TRBJ2-1|.|.|TRBV7-9
TGTGCCAGCAGCTTAGAAGGGACCTGGAGCAATGAGCAGTTCTTC
CASSLEGTWSNEQFF
>TRBJ2-1|TRBD2|.|TRBV9
TGTGCCAGCAGACCAGCGGGGTCCTACAATGAGCAGTTCTTC
CASRPAGSYNEQFF
>TRBJ2-5|TRBD2|.|TRBV7-2
TGTGCCAGCAGCTTTAGCGGGGGGGCCGTGGAGACCCAGTACTTC
CASSFSGGAVETQYF
>TRBJ2-5|TRBD1|.|TRBV5-6
TGTGCCAGCAGCTCCGTCGGGACAGGGGTAGAGACCCAGTACTTC
CASSSVGTGVETQYF
>TRBJ2-3|TRBD2|.|TRBV20-1
TGCAGTGCTAGGGACCCCCGGGCGGGGGGGCCGGATACGCAGTATTTT
CSARDPRAGGPDTQYF
>TRBJ1-1|.|.|TRBV20-1
TGCAGTGTTCCGCTCACTGAAGCTTTCTTT
CSVPLTEAFF
>TRBJ1-1|TRBD1|.|TRBV29-1
TGCAGCGTTGCCAAATCCGGGACAGGGGAGATACGTGCTTTCTTT
CSVAKSGTGEIRAFF
>TRBJ2-5|.|.|TRBV7-9
TGTGCCAGCAGCTTAGAAGTGGGGACCCAGTACTTC
CASSLEVGTQYF
>TRBJ2-5|.|.|TRBV12-5
TGTGCTAGTGGTTTGTATGCAACTAGACGCGAGACCCAGTACTTC
CASGLYATRRETQYF
>TRBJ2-6|TRBD2|.|TRBV28
TGTGCCAGCAGCGGAGGGAGGGCTGGGGCCAACGTCCTGACTTTC
CASSGGRAGANVLTF
>TRBJ1-2|.|.|TRBV2
TGTGCCAGCAGTGACCTCCAGGGTGATGGCTACACCTTC
CASSDLQGDGYTF
>TRBJ2-7|.|.|TRBV5-7
TGTGCCAGCAGCTTGGGATGTAAGGGCGAGCAGTACTTC
CASSLGCKGEQYF
>TRBJ2-7|TRBD1|.|TRBV9
TGTGCCAGCAGCTTGGGACAGGGGCCCACCTACGAGCAGTACTTC
CASSLGQGPTYEQYF
>TRBJ2-5|.|.|TRBV20-1
TGCAGTGCTCAAGTCCCCGGGAGCCAAGGCCGGGAGACCCAGTACTTC
CSAQVPGSQGRETQYF
>TRBJ2-1|TRBD2|.|TRBV18
TGTGCCAGCTCCCCAGGACTAGGCAAAATCGATGAGCAGTTCTTC
CASSPGLGKIDEQFF
>TRBJ2-3|.|once|TRBV19
TGTGCCAGTAGTATTTTCGGTCGGGACGCAGATACGCAGTATTTT
CASSIFGRDADTQYF
>TRBJ2-1|.|.|TRBV10-3
TGTGCCATCAGTGAGTCGAAACAGGCAGGGGGGACGAACAATGAGCAGTTCTTC
CAISESKQAGGTNNEQFF
>TRBJ1-6|TRBD1|.|TRBV4-1
TGCGCCAGCAGCCAAGGAGGGACAGGGGATTCACCCCTCCACTTT
CASSQGGTGDSPLHF
>TRBJ2-7|.|.|TRBV7-2
TGTGCCAGCAGCTTACAGGGCTCCGAGCAGTACTTC
CASSLQGSEQYF
>TRBJ1-5|.|.|TRBV4-2
TGTGCCAGCAGCCAAGATGCGCCCAATCAGCCCCAGCATTTT
CASSQDAPNQPQHF
>TRBJ2-5|.|once|TRBV21-1
TGTGCCAGCAGCACCTCACAGGGTTGGCAAGAGACCCAGTACTTC
CASSTSQGWQETQYF
>TRBJ2-7|TRBD2|.|TRBV7-2
TGTGCCAGCAGCTTTAGGACTAGCCCATTCTACGAGCAGTACTTC
CASSFRTSPFYEQYF
>TRBJ2-5|.|.|TRBV12-3/TRBV12-4
TGTGCCAGCAGCATGTCATGGGCCCAAGAGACCCAGTACTTC
CASSMSWAQETQYF
>TRBJ1-1|.|.|TRBV20-1
TGCAGTGGGGGCGACAGGACCAGGGGTGAAGCTTTCTTT
CSGGDRTRGEAFF
>TRBJ1-1|.|.|TRBV29-1
TGCAGCGTTGGGGGGTCGAGGGGCACGAACACTGAAGCTTTCTTT
CSVGGSRGTNTEAFF
>TRBJ1-5|.|.|TRBV12-3/TRBV12-4
TGTGCCAGCGGGGATAGAGCGGGTATGTCCCAGCATTTT
CASGDRAGMSQHF
>TRBJ1-1|.|.|TRBV30
TGTGCCTGGAGTGTATATGTATCCACTGAAGCTTTCTTT
CAWSVYVSTEAFF
>TRBJ1-5|TRBD1|.|TRBV12-3/TRBV12-4
TGTGCCAGCAGGGCAGGGGGCGCCTCTCAGCCCCAGCATTTT
CASRAGGASQPQHF
>TRBJ1-3|.|.|TRBV7-2
TGTGCCAGCAGCATCGGCTGGCAGGAAGGAAACACCATATATTTT
CASSIGWQEGNTIYF
>TRBJ2-3|.|once|TRBV6-6
TGTGCCAGCAGTTCGGACTATACGCAGTATTTT
CASSSDYTQYF
>TRBJ2-1|.|.|TRBV20-1
TGCAGTGCTAGATGGGGCAGTTCTTACTACAATGAGCAGTTCTTC
CSARWGSSYYNEQFF
>TRBJ2-2|TRBD2|.|TRBV7-2
TGTGCCCGAACCCGACTAGCGGGGGGTTCCGGGGAGCTGTTTTTT
CARTRLAGGSGELFF
>TRBJ1-5|TRBD1|.|TRBV3-1
TGTGCCAGCAGCCGCGGGACAGGGGGCACCCATGGACAGCCCCAGCATTTT
CASSRGTGGTHGQPQHF
>TRBJ1-5|.|.|TRBV6-6
TGTGCCAGCAGTTACTCAGGCATACAGCCCCAGCATTTT
CASSYSGIQPQHF
>TRBJ2-3|.|once|TRBV7-2
TGTGCCAGCAGCTCAGGTTATAGCACAGATACGCAGTATTTT
CASSSGYSTDTQYF